The sample holds a few counts of the clone carrying this TCR beta chain. The data originate from a study of regulatory T cells in long-lasting Graves disease. Germline V gene lookup returns CDR1 SGHRS and CDR2 YFSETQ. This CDR3 comprises 13 residues. Deletions cut 0 bases from V and 6 bases from J, with 9 bases between. According to the study, TCR beta libraries were built with iRepertoire HTBI primers and CDR3-region Arm-PCR. TCRdb re-analysed the multiplex PCR reads in MiXCR, keeping a single row per CDR3 protein. This table has 600,000 to 850,000 distinct CDR3 sequences, about 32% appearing once. Time point specified: persistent/refractory GD, antithyroid drugs over 5 years with positive TRAb. PBMCs were the source of the RNA used for TCR sequencing.

This sequence was found in a female donor with Graves disease. The chain joins TRBV5-1 to TRBJ1-2; the D gene is possibly TRBD1 (5 bases). The material was peripheral blood mononuclear cells (PBMCs), obtained when the disease was refractory, from a patient treated with antithyroid drugs. For the CDR3, the DNA is TGCGCCAGCAGCTTGGGGGCGGGACATGGCTACACCTTC. It encodes CASSLGAGHGYTF.